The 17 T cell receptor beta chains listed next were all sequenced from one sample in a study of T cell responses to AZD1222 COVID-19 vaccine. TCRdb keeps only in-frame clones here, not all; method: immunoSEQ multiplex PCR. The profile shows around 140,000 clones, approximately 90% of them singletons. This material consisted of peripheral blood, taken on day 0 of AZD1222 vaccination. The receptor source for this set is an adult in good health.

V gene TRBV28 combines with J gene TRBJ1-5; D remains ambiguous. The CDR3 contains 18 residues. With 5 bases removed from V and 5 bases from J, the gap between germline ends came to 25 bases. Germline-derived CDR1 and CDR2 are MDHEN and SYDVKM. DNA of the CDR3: TGTGCCAGCAGTGTCTCTCGGGGTTTGGGAGCTCTCGATCAGCCCCAGCATTTT. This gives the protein CASSVSRGLGALDQPQHF.

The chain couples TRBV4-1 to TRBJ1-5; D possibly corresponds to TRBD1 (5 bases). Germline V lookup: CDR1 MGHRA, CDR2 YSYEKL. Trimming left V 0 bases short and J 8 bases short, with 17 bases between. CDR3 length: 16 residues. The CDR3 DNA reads TGCGCCAGCAGCCAAGAAGAGGAGGGTCGGGGCAAGCCCCAGCATTTT. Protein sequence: CASSQEEEGRGKPQHF.

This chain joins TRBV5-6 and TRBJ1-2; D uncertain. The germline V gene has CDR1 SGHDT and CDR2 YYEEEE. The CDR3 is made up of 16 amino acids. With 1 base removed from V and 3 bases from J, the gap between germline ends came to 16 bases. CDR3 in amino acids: CASSLLWTSEDYGYTF. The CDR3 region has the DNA TGTGCCAGCAGCTTGCTGTGGACCTCGGAGGACTATGGCTACACCTTC.

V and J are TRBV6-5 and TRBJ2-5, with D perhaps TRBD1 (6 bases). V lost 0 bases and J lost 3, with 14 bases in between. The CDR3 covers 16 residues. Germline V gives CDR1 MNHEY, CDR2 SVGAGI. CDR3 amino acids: CASSYSLAGAKETQYF. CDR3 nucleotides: TGTGCCAGCAGTTACTCTCTCGCAGGGGCGAAAGAGACCCAGTACTTC.

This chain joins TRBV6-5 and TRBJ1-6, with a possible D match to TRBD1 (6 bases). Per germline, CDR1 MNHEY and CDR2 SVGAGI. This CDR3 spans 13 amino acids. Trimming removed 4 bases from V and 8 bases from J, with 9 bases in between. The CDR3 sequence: CASSSGVYSPLHF. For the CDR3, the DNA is TGTGCCAGCAGTTCAGGGGTATATTCACCCCTCCACTTT.

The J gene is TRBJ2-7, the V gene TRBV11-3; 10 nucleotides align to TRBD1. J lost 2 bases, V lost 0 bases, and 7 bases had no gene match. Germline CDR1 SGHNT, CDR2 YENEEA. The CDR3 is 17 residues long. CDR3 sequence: CASSLDVGQGRPYEQYF. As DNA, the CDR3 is TGTGCCAGCAGCTTAGATGTGGGACAGGGGCGCCCCTACGAGCAGTACTTC.

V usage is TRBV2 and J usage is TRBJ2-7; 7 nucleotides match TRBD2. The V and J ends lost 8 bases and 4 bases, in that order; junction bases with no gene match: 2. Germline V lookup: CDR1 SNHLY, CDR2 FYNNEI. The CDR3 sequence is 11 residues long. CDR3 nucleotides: TGTGCCAGCGGGGGGGAATACGAGCAGTACTTC. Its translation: CASGGEYEQYF.

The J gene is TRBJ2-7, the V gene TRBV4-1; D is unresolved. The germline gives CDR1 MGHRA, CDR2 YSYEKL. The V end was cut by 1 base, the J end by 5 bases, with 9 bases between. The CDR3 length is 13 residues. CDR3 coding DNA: TGCGCCAGCAGCCAAGCAGTTGAACACGAGCAGTACTTC. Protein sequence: CASSQAVEHEQYF.

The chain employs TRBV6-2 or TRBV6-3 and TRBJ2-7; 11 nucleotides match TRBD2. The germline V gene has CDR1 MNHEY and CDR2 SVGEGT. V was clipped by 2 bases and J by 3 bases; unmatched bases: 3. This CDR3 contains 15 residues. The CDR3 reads CASSYEGLADYEQYF. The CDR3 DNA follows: TGTGCCAGCAGTTACGAGGGACTAGCGGACTACGAGCAGTACTTC.

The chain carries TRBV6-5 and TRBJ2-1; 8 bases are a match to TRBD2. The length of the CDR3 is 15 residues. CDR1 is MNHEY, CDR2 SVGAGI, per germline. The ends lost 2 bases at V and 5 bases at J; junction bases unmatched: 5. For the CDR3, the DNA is TGTGCCAGCAGTTACGATTGGCGGGGGGACAATGAGCAGTTCTTC. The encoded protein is CASSYDWRGDNEQFF.

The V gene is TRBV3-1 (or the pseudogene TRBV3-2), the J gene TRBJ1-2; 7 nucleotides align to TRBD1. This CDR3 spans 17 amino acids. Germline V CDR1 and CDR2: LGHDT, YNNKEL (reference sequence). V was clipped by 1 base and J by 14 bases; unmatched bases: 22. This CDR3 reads CASSQGSAGGLTAVETF. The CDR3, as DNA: TGTGCCAGCAGCCAAGGCTCGGCAGGGGGGCTAACGGCGGTTGAAACCTTC.

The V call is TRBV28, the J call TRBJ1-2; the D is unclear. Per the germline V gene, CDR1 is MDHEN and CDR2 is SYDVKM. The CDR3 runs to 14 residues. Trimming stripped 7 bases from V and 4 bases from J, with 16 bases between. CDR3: CASIPSLRRYGYTF. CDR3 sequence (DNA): TGTGCCAGCATCCCTTCTCTCAGGCGCTATGGCTACACCTTC.

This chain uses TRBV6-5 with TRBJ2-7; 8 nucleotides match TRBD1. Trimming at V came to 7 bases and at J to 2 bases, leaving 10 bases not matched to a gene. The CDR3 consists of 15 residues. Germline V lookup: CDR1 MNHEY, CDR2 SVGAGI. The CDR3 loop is CASTRGTTGAYEQYF. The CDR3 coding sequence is TGTGCCAGCACCAGAGGGACGACAGGGGCCTACGAGCAGTACTTC.

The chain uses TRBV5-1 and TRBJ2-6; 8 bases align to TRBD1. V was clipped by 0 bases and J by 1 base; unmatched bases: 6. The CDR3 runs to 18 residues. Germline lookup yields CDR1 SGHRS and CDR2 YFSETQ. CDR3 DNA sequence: TGCGCCAGCAGCTTGGCCCCCGGACAGGGATCTGGGGCCAACGTCCTGACTTTC. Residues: CASSLAPGQGSGANVLTF.

The CDR3 nucleotides are TGTGCCAGCTCCCGAGGAAGGACAGATAAGTCCTACGAGCAGTACTTC. Amino acids: CASSRGRTDKSYEQYF. The genes are TRBV18 and TRBJ2-7; possibly TRBD1 for D (6 bases). Germline values: CDR1 KGHSH, CDR2 LQKENI. The CDR3 runs to 16 residues. Between the trimmed V and J ends, which lost 6 bases and 1 base, there was a span of 19 bases.

The CDR3 coding sequence is TGCGCCAGCAGCCCCGCCGGGACAGGTCTCCTCTCCGAGCAGTACTTC. The encoded protein is CASSPAGTGLLSEQYF. The chain has TRBV4-3 and TRBJ2-7; the match to TRBD1 covers 8 bases. Germline lookup yields CDR1 LGHNA and CDR2 YSLEER. Trimming at V came to 4 bases and at J to 6 bases, leaving 14 bases not matched to a gene. CDR3 size: 16 residues.

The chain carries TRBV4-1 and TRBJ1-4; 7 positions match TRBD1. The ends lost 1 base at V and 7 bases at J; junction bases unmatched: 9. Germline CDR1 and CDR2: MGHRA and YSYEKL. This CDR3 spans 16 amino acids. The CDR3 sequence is CASSQGTKGALEKLFF. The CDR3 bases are TGCGCCAGCAGCCAAGGAACAAAGGGGGCGCTTGAAAAACTGTTTTTT.